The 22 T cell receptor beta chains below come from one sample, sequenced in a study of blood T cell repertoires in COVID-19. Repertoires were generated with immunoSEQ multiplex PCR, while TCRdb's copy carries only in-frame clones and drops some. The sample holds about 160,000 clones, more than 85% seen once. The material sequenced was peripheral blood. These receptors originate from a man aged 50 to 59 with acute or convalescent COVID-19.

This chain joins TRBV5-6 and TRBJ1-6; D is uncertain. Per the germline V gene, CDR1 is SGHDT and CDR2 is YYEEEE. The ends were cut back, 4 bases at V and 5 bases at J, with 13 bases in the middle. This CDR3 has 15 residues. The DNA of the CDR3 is TGTGCCAGCAGCCCAAGACTGGGAGATAATTCACCCCTCCACTTT. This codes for CASSPRLGDNSPLHF.

Here the CDR3 reads CSAQTRVGSYNEQFF. The CDR3 region has the DNA TGCAGCGCCCAAACTAGGGTGGGCTCCTACAATGAGCAGTTCTTC. The rearrangement uses TRBV29-1 and TRBJ2-1; D possibly corresponds to TRBD2 (5 bases). The CDR3 totals 15 residues. The germline V gene encodes CDR1 SQVTM and CDR2 ANQGSEA. V was shortened by 7 bases and J by 0 bases, with 16 bases between the two germline ends.

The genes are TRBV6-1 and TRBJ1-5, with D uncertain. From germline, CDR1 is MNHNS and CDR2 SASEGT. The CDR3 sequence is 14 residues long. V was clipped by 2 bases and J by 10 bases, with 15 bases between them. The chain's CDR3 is CASSEIGRLGPQHF. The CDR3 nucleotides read TGTGCCAGCAGTGAAATAGGCCGTCTAGGTCCCCAGCATTTT.

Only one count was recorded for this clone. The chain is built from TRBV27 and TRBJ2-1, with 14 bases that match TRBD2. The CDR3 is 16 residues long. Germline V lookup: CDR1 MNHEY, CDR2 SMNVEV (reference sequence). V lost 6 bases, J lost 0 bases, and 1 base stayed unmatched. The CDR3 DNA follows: TGTGCCAGCAGGACTAGCGGGAGGGCCTCCTACAATGAGCAGTTCTTC. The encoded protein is CASRTSGRASYNEQFF.

Here the CDR3 reads CASSIGLTFGYTF. The CDR3, as DNA: TGTGCCAGTAGTATAGGGCTCACCTTCGGCTACACCTTC. The J gene is TRBJ1-2, the V gene TRBV19; D is unresolved. There are 13 residues in the CDR3. V was cut by 1 base and J by 8 bases, with 11 bases left in between. Germline CDR1 and CDR2: LNHDA and SQIVND (reference sequence).

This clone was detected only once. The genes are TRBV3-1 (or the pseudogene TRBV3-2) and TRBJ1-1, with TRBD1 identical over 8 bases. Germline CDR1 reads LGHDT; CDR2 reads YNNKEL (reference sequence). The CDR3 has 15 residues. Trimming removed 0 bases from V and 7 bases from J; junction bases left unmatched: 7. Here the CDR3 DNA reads TGTGCCAGCAGCCAAGATCCGGCAGGGGGCGGTGAAGCTTTCTTT. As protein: CASSQDPAGGGEAFF.

The CDR3 DNA follows: TGTGCCAGCTCACCACGAGGTCACGTTGACGCTGGCTACACCTTC. It is translated as CASSPRGHVDAGYTF. The V call is TRBV18, the J call TRBJ1-2; unclear D gene. This CDR3 has 15 residues. The ends were cut back, 1 base at V and 7 bases at J, with 16 bases in the middle. CDR1 KGHSH and CDR2 LQKENI come from the germline V gene.

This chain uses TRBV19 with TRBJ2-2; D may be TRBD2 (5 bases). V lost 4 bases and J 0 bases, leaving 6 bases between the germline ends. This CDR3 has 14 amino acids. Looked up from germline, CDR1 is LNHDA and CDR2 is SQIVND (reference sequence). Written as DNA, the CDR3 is TGTGCCAGTAGTACCGGGGCGAACACCGGGGAGCTGTTTTTT. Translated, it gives CASSTGANTGELFF.

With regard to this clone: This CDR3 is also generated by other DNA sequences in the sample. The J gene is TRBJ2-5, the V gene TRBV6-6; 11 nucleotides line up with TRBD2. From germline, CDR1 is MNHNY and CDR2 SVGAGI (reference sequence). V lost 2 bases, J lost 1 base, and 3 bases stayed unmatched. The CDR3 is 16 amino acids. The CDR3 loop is CASSYELAGGQETQYF. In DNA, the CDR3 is TGTGCCAGCAGTTACGAGCTAGCGGGAGGCCAAGAGACCCAGTACTTC.

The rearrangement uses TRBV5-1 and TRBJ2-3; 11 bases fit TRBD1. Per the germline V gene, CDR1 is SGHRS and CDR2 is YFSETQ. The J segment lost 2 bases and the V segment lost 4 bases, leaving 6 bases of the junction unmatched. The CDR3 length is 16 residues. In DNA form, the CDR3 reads TGCGCCAGCAGCACGAACGGACAGGGGGCCACAGATACGCAGTATTTT. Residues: CASSTNGQGATDTQYF.

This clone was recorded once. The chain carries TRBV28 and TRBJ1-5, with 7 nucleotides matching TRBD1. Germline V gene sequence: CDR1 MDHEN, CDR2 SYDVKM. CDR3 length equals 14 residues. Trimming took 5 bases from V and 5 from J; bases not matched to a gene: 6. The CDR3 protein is CASSITGVDQPQHF. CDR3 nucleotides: TGTGCCAGCAGTATTACAGGGGTCGATCAGCCCCAGCATTTT.

The CDR3 DNA follows: TGTGCCAGCAGCACTCTTCTGACAGCCACCCAAGAGACCCAGTACTTC. This translates into CASSTLLTATQETQYF. V gene TRBV14 combines with J gene TRBJ2-5; TRBD1 is a possible D gene (5 bases). Germline-derived CDR1 and CDR2 are SGHDN and FVKESK. The V end was cut by 5 bases, the J end by 1 base, with 17 bases between. There are 16 residues in the CDR3.

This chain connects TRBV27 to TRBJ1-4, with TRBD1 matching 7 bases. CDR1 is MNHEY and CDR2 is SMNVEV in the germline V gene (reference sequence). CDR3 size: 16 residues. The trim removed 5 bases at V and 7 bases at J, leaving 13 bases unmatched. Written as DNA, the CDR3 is TGTGCCAGCAGTCTCTCCTACCAGGGGGATAGTGAAAAACTGTTTTTT. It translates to CASSLSYQGDSEKLFF. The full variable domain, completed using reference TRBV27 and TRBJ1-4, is EAQVTQNPRYLITVTGKKLTVTCSQNMNHEYMSWYRQDPGLGLRQIYYSMNVEVTDKGDVPEGYKVSRKEKRNFPLILESPSPNQTSLYFCASSLSYQGDSEKLFFGSGTQLSVL.

As DNA, the CDR3 is TGTGCCAGCAGTTTCGCGGGTACCGAGACCCAGTACTTC. This codes for CASSFAGTETQYF. The chain couples TRBV28 to TRBJ2-5, with a possible D match to TRBD2 (5 bases). The CDR3 has 13 amino acids. From germline, CDR1 is MDHEN and CDR2 SYDVKM. Between the trimmed V and J ends, which lost 3 bases and 5 bases, there was a span of 10 bases.

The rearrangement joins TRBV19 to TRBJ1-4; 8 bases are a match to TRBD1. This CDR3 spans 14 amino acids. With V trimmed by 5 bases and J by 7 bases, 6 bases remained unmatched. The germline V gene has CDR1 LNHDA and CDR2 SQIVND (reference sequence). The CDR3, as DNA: TGTGCCAGTAGTGAGGGGACAGGTGGTGAAAAACTGTTTTTT. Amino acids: CASSEGTGGEKLFF.

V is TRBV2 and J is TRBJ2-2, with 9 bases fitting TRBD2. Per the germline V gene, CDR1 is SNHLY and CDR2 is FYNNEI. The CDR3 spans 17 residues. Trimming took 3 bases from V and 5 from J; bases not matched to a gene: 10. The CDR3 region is CASSDSSGAKWTGELFF. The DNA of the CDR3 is TGTGCCAGCAGTGATTCTAGCGGGGCCAAGTGGACCGGGGAGCTGTTTTTT.

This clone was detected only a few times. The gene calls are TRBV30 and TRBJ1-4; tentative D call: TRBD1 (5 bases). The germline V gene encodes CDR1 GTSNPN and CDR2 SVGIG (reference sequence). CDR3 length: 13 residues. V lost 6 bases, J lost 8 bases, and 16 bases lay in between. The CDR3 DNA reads TGTGCCTGCCCTACTCTGCGGGGGGAAAAACTGTTTTTT. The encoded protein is CACPTLRGEKLFF.

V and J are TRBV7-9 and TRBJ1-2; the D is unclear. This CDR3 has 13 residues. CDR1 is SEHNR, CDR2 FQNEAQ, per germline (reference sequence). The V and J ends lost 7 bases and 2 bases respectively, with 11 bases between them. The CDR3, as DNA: TGTGCCAGCATACGACAAGGAAACTATGGCTACACCTTC. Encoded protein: CASIRQGNYGYTF.

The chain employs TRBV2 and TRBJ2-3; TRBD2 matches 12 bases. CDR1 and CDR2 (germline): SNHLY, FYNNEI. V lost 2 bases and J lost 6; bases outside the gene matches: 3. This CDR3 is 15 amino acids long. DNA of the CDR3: TGTGCCAGCAGTGAACTAGCGGGGGGGCGGGATACGCAGTATTTT. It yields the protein CASSELAGGRDTQYF.

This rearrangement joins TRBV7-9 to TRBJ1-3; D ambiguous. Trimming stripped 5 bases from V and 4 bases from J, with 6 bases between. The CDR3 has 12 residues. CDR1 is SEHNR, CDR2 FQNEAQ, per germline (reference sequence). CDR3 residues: CASSTMGNTIYF. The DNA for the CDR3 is TGTGCCAGCAGCACTATGGGAAACACCATATATTTT.

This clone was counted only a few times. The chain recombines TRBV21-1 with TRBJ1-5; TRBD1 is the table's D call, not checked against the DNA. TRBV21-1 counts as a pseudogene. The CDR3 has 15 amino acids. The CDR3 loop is CASSFSDTSNQPQHF. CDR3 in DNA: TGTGCCAGCAGTTTTTCGGACACTTCAAATCAGCCCCAGCATTTT.

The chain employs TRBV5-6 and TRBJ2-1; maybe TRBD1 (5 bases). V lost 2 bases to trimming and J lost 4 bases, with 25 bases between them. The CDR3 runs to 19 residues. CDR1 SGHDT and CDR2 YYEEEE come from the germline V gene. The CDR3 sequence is CASSFYLLPQTEPYNEQFF. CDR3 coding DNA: TGTGCCAGCAGCTTTTACCTCCTCCCCCAGACAGAACCATACAATGAGCAGTTCTTC.